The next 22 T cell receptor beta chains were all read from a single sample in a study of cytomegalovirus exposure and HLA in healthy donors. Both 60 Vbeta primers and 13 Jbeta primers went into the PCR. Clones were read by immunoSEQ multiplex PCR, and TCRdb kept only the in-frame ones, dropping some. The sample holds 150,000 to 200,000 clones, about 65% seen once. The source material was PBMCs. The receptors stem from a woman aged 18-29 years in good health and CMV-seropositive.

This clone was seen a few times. CDR3 loop: CASSQGQWGATNEKLFF. CDR3 bases: TGCGCCAGCAGCCAAGGGCAATGGGGGGCAACTAATGAAAAACTGTTTTTT. The rearrangement joins TRBV4-3 to TRBJ1-4; maybe TRBD1 (5 bases). Germline assignment: CDR1 LGHNA and CDR2 YSLEER. The V and J ends lost 1 base and 0 bases respectively, with 12 bases between them. The CDR3 covers 17 residues.

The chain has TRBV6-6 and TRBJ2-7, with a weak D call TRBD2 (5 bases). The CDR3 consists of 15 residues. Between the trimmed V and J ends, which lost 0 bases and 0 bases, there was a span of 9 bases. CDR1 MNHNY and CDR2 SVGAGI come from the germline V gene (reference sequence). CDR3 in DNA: TGTGCCAGCAGTTACTCCGCGGGCAGCTCCTACGAGCAGTACTTC. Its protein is CASSYSAGSSYEQYF.

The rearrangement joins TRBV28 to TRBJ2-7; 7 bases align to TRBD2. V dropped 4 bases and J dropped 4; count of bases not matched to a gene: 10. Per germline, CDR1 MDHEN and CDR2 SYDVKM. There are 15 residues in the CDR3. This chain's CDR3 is CASSSPGGSVYEQYF. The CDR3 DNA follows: TGTGCCAGCAGTTCCCCGGGCGGGAGTGTGTACGAGCAGTACTTC.

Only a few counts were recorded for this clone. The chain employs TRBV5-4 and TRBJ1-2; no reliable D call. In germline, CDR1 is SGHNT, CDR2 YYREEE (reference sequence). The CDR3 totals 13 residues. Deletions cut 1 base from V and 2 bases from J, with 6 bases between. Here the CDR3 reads CASSLTRNYGYTF. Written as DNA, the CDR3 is TGTGCCAGCAGCTTGACGAGGAACTATGGCTACACCTTC.

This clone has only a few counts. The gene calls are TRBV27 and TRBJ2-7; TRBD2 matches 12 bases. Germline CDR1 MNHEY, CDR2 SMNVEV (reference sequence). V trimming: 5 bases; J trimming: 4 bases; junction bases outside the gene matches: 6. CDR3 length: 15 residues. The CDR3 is CASSKTSGSWYEQYF. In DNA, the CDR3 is TGTGCCAGCAGTAAGACTAGCGGGAGCTGGTACGAGCAGTACTTC.

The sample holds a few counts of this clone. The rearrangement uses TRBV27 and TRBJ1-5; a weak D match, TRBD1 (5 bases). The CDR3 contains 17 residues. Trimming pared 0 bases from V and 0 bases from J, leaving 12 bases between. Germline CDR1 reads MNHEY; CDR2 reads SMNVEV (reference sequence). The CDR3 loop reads CASSLSTGGDSNQPQHF. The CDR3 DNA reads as TGTGCCAGCAGTTTATCTACCGGGGGAGATAGCAATCAGCCCCAGCATTTT.

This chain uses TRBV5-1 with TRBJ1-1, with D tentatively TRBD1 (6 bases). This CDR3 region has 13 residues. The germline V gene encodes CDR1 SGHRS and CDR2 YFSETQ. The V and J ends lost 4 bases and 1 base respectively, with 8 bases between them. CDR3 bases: TGCGCCAGCAGCGGACAGCAGAACACTGAAGCTTTCTTT. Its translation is CASSGQQNTEAFF.

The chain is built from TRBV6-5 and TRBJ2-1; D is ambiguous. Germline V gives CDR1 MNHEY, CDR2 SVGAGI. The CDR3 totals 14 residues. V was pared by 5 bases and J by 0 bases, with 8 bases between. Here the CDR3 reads CASSGRNSYNEQFF. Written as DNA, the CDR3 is TGTGCCAGCAGTGGCCGCAACTCCTACAATGAGCAGTTCTTC.

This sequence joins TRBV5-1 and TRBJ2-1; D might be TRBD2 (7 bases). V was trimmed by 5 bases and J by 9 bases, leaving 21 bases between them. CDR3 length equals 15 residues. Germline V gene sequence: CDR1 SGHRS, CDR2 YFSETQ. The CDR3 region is CASRPTGGPLGEQFF. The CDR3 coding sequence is TGCGCCAGCAGGCCAACGGGGGGCCCTCTAGGTGAGCAGTTCTTC. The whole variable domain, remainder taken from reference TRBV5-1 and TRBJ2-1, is KAGVTQTPRYLIKTRGQQVTLSCSPISGHRSVSWYQQTPGQGLQFLFEYFSETQRNKGNFPGRFSGRQFSNSRSEMNVSTLELGDSALYLCASRPTGGPLGEQFFGPGTRLTVL.

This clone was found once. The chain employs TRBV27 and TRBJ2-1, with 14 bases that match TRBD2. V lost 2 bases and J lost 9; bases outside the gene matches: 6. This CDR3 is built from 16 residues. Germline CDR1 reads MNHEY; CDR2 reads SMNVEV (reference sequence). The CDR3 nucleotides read TGTGCCAGCAGTTTAGGTGTGGGACTAGCGGGGGTTGAGCAGTTCTTC. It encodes CASSLGVGLAGVEQFF.

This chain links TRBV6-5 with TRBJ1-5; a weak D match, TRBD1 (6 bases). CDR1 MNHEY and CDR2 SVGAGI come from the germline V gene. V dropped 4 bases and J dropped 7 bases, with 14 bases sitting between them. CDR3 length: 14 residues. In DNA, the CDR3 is TGTGCCAGCAGTTCCTCACAGGGAAGCCAGCCCCAGCATTTT. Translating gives CASSSSQGSQPQHF.

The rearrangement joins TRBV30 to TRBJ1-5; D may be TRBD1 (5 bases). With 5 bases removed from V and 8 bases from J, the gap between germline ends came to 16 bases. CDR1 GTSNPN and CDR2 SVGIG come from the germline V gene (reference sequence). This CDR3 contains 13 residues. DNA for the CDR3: TGTGCCTGGGGGACTGTGCGTCGTGAGCCCCAGCATTTT. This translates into CAWGTVRREPQHF. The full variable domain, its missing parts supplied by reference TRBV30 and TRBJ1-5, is SQTIHQWPATLVQPVGSPLSLECTVEGTSNPNLYWYRQAAGRGLQLLFYSVGIGQISSEVPQNLSASRPQDRQFILSSKKLLLSDSGFYLCAWGTVRREPQHFGDGTRLSIL.

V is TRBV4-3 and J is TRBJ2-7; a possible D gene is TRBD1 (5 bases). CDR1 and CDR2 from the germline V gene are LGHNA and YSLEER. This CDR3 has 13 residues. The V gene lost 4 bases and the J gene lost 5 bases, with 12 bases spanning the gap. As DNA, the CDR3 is TGCGCCAGCAGCCGATGGCCAGGGAACGAGCAGTACTTC. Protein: CASSRWPGNEQYF.

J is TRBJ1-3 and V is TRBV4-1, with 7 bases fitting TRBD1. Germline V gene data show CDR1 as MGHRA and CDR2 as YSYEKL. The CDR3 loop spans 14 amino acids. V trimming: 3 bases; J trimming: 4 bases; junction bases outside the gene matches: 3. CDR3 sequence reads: CASSHPGQGNTIYF. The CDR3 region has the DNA TGCGCCAGCAGCCACCCGGGACAGGGAAACACCATATATTTT.

The CDR3: CASGRSGEPNTEAFF. For the CDR3, the DNA is TGTGCCAGCGGCCGCTCAGGGGAACCGAACACTGAAGCTTTCTTT. The rearrangement links TRBV27 to TRBJ1-1, with a tentative D call TRBD1 (6 bases). Germline loops: CDR1 MNHEY, CDR2 SMNVEV (reference sequence). V was cut by 8 bases and J by 1 base, with 17 bases left in between. The CDR3 runs 15 residues.

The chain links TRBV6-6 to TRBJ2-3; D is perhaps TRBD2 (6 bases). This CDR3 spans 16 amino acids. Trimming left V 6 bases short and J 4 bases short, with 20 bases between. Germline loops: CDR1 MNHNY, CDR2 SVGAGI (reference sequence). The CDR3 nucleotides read TGTGCCAGCAGCGACCAAGCTAGCGTTCCCGCAGATACGCAGTATTTT. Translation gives CASSDQASVPADTQYF.

CDR3 sequence: CASSAREGNQPQHF. As DNA, the CDR3 is TGTGCCAGCAGTGCCAGGGAAGGCAATCAGCCCCAGCATTTT. V is TRBV2 and J is TRBJ1-5; tentative D call: TRBD1 (5 bases). This CDR3 has 14 amino acids. The germline V gene has CDR1 SNHLY and CDR2 FYNNEI. Trimming left V 4 bases short and J 2 bases short, with 9 bases between.

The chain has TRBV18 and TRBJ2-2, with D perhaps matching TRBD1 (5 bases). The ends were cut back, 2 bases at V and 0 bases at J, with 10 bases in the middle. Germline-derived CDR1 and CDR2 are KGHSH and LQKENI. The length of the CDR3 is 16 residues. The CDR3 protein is CASSPSRVTNTGELFF. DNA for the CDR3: TGTGCCAGCTCACCATCCAGGGTAACGAACACCGGGGAGCTGTTTTTT.

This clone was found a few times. The CDR3 DNA reads TGTGCCAGCAGCTCCGGAGGGCCAAATGAGCAGTTCTTC. It encodes CASSSGGPNEQFF. V is TRBV11-2 and J is TRBJ2-1, with a possible D match to TRBD2 (6 bases). Trimming removed 4 bases from V and 7 bases from J, with 11 bases in between. Per the germline V gene, CDR1 is SGHAT and CDR2 is FQNNGV. The CDR3 has 13 amino acids. Based on the CDR3 plus reference TRBV11-2 and TRBJ2-1, the full variable domain is EAGVAQSPRYKIIEKRQSVAFWCNPISGHATLYWYQQILGQGPKLLIQFQNNGVVDDSQLPKDRFSAERLKGVDSTLKIQPAKLEDSAVYLCASSSGGPNEQFFGPGTRLTVL.

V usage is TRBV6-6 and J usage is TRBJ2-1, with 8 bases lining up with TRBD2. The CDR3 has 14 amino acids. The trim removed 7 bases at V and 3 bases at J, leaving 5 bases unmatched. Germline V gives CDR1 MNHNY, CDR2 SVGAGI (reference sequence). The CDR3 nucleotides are TGTGCCAGCACCCAAGCGGGAGTCTACAATGAGCAGTTCTTC. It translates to CASTQAGVYNEQFF.

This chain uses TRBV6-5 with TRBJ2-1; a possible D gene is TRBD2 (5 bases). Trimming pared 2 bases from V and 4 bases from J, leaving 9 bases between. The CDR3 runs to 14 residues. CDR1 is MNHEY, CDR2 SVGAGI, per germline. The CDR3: CASSYEAEYNEQFF. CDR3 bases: TGTGCCAGCAGTTACGAAGCGGAATACAATGAGCAGTTCTTC.

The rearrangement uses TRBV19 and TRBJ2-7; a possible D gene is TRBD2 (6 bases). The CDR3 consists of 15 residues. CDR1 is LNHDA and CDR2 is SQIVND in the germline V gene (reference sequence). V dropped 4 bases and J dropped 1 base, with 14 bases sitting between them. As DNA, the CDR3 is TGTGCCAGTAGTAGTGGGGGGAGGATGTCCTACGAGCAGTACTTC. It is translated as CASSSGGRMSYEQYF.